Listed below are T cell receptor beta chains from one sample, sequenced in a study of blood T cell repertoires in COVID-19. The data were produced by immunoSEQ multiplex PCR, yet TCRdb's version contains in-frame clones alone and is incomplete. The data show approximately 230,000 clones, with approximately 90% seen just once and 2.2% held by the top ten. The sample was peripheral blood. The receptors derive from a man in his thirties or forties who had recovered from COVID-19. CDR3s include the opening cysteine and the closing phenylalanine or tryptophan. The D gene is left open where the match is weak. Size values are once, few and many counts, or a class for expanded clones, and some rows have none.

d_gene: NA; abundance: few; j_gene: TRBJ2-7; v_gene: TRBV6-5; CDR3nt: TGTGCCAGCAGTTTGTCGGAGAACTCCTACGAGCAGTACTTC; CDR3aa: CASSLSENSYEQYF
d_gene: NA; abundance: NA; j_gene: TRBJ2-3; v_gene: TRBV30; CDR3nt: TGTGCCTGGAGTGTAGGGAGTTCAAGCACAGATACGCAGTATTTT; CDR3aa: CAWSVGSSSTDTQYF
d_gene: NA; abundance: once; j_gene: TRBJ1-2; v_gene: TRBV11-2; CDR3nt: TGTGCCAGCAGCTTAGGACAGTTTGGCTACACCTTC; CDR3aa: CASSLGQFGYTF
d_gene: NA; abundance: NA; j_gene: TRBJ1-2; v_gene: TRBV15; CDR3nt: TGTGCCACCAGCAGAGATGCAGGCTCGCCGAACTATGGCTACACCTTC; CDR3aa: CATSRDAGSPNYGYTF
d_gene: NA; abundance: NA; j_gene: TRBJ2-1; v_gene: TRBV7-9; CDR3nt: TGTGCCAGCAGCTCCAACTCCGGGACACAGCAGTTCTTC; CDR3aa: CASSSNSGTQQFF
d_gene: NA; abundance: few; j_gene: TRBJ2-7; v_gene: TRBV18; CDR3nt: TGTGCCAGCTCACCAGGACAGAGCTCCTACGAGCAGTACTTC; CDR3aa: CASSPGQSSYEQYF
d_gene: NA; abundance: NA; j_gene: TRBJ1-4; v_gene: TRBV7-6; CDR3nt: TGTGCCAGCAGCTTAGGACAGTATGAAAAACTGTTTTTT; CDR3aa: CASSLGQYEKLFF
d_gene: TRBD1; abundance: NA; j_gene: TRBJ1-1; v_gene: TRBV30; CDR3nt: TGTGCCTGGAGTAGGGGGCAGAACACTGAAGCTTTCTTT; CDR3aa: CAWSRGQNTEAFF
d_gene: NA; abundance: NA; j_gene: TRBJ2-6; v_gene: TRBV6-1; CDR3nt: TGTGCCAGCAGTGCAGGCCTTAGAATCTCTGGGGCCAACGTCCTGACTTTC; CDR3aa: CASSAGLRISGANVLTF
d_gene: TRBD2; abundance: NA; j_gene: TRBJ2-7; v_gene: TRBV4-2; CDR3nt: TGTGCCAGCAGCCAAGATTTGTTGGCGGGGGGTTTCACCTACGAGCAGTACTTC; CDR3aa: CASSQDLLAGGFTYEQYF
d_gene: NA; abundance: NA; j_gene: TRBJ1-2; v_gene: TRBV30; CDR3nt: TGTGCCTGGAGTGGAGAATATCGCTACACCTTC; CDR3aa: CAWSGEYRYTF
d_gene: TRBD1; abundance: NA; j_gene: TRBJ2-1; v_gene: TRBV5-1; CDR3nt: TGCGCCAGCAGCTTGGTACAGGGGGACAATGAGCAGTTCTTC; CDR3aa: CASSLVQGDNEQFF
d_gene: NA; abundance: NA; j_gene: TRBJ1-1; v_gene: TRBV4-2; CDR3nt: TGTGCCAGCAGCCAAGAGGCCCGGGTTGGTGCTTTCTTT; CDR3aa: CASSQEARVGAFF
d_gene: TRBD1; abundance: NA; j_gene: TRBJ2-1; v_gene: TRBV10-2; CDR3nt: TGCGCCAGCAGTGAGACAGGGGCATCCTACAATGAGCAGTTCTTC; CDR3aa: CASSETGASYNEQFF
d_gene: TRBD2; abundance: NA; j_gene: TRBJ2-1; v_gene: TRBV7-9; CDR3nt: TGTGCCAGCAGCGGACTAGCGGGGCTTTACAATGAGCAGTTCTTC; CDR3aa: CASSGLAGLYNEQFF